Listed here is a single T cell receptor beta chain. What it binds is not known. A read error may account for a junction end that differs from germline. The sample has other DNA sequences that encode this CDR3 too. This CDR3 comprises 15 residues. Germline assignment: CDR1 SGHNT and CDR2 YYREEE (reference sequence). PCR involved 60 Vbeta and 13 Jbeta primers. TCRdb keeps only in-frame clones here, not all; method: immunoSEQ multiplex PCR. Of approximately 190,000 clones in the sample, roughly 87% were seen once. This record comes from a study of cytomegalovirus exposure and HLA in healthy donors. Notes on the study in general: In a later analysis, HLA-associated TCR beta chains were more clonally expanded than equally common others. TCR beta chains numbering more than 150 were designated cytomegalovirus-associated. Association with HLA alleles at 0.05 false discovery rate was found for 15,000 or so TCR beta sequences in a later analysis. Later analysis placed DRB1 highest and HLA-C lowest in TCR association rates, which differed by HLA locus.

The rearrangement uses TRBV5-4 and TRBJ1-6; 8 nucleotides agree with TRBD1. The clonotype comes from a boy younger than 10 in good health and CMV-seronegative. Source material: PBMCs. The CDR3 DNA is TGTGCCAGTAGCTTGGGGGACAGGAAGAATTCACCCCTCCACTTT. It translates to CASSLGDRKNSPLHF.